One T cell receptor (beta chain) is described in this entry. Antigen: not known. As it was prepared, the TCRbeta library received unique molecular identifiers. TCRdb processed the PCR reads anew with MiXCR; each CDR3 protein has one entry. The table has 550,000 to 800,000 distinct CDR3 sequences, around 14% seen once. The data belong to a study of T-cell reconstitution after alpha-beta-depleted transplantation in children. Findings of the study overall: Fresh T-cell production supplied most of the T-cell counts and diversity seen one year after transplant.

The CDR3 is made up of 14 amino acids. V lost 0 bases, J lost 8 bases, and 4 bases stayed unmatched. Germline V lookup: CDR1 KGHSH, CDR2 LQKENI. The source of this sequence is a girl aged 2-10 years with congenital amegakaryocytic thrombocytopenia, due to receive a stem cell transplant. V and J are TRBV18 and TRBJ2-1, with TRBD2 matching over 7 bases. Specimen: PBMCs, collected before TCRalphabeta/CD19-depleted stem cell transplant. Written as DNA, the CDR3 is TGTGCCAGCTCACCACCTAGCGGGCGGTATGAGCAGTTCTTC. Translation gives CASSPPSGRYEQFF.